The following is a T cell receptor beta chain sequence with its context. Arm-PCR of CDR3 regions with iRepertoire HTBI primers generated TCR beta libraries. One entry per CDR3 protein, called by TCRdb with MiXCR from the multiplex PCR reads. The sample carries 620,000 or so distinct CDR3 sequences, roughly 16% recorded once. V lost 6 bases and J lost 7, with 19 bases in between. This CDR3 has 13 residues. From germline, CDR1 is SQVTM and CDR2 ANQGSEA. These data belong to a study of regulatory T cells in long-lasting Graves disease. Sample time point: newly diagnosed GD, antithyroid drugs for less than 3 months. RNA isolated from PBMCs was used to make the TCR library. The same data also went into a second study, on T cells in Graves' hyperthyroidism and ophthalmopathy.

The starting material was peripheral blood mononuclear cells (PBMCs), obtained at new diagnosis, from a patient treated with antithyroid drugs. J is TRBJ2-7 and V is TRBV29-1; D possibly corresponds to TRBD1 (5 bases). This TCR derives from a woman in her twenties or thirties with Graves disease. The CDR3 DNA reads as TGCAGCGTCAACGACAGAGCCTACAATGAGCAGTACTTC. This encodes CSVNDRAYNEQYF.